Presented here are 5 T cell receptor beta chains from one specimen sequenced in a study of blood T cell repertoires in COVID-19. Only in-frame clones appear in the TCRdb table, and some are missing; sequencing was by immunoSEQ multiplex PCR. The profile shows about 220,000 clones, about four fifths of them singletons. The sequencing input was PBMCs or T cells enriched from blood (not recorded which). These receptors were taken from a middle-aged woman who had recovered from COVID-19.

The rearrangement links TRBV4-1 to TRBJ1-3; D not resolved. CDR1 MGHRA and CDR2 YSYEKL come from the germline V gene. This CDR3 comprises 16 residues. The ends were cut back, 5 bases at V and 4 bases at J, with 18 bases in the middle. CDR3 nucleotide sequence: TGCGCCAGCAGCACCCCTAGCCGGGCGCGGGGAAACACCATATATTTT. Protein: CASSTPSRARGNTIYF.

The gene calls are TRBV28 and TRBJ1-5; D is ambiguous. In germline, CDR1 is MDHEN, CDR2 SYDVKM. The CDR3 totals 16 residues. V shed 2 bases and J shed 0 bases, with 11 bases lying between them. The CDR3 protein is CASSLEGFYSNQPQHF. CDR3 bases: TGTGCCAGCAGTTTAGAGGGATTCTATAGCAATCAGCCCCAGCATTTT.

The chain couples TRBV7-9 to TRBJ2-3; D might be TRBD1 (5 bases). The germline V gene encodes CDR1 SEHNR and CDR2 FQNEAQ (reference sequence). V was shortened by 1 base and J by 3 bases, with 11 bases between the two germline ends. The CDR3 totals 15 residues. CDR3 loop: CASSLEQGRTDTQYF. The CDR3 DNA sequence: TGTGCCAGCAGCTTAGAGCAGGGTCGGACAGATACGCAGTATTTT.

The rearrangement uses TRBV2 and TRBJ1-1, with D unclear. Trimming shortened V by 1 base and J by 5 bases, and 11 bases separated the two germline ends. The V gene's germline CDR1 is SNHLY and CDR2 FYNNEI. The CDR3 is made up of 14 amino acids. CDR3 protein: CASSEDRYVTEAFF. The CDR3 DNA reads as TGTGCCAGCAGTGAAGACAGATACGTTACTGAAGCTTTCTTT.

The chain is built from TRBV6-1 and TRBJ2-1; a weak D match, TRBD1 (5 bases). Trimming removed 2 bases at V and 7 bases at J, with 18 bases between. There are 16 residues in the CDR3. Germline-derived CDR1 and CDR2 are MNHNS and SASEGT. The chain's CDR3 is CASSEFTGVGRNEQFF. DNA of the CDR3: TGTGCCAGCAGTGAATTTACAGGAGTGGGTAGGAATGAGCAGTTCTTC.